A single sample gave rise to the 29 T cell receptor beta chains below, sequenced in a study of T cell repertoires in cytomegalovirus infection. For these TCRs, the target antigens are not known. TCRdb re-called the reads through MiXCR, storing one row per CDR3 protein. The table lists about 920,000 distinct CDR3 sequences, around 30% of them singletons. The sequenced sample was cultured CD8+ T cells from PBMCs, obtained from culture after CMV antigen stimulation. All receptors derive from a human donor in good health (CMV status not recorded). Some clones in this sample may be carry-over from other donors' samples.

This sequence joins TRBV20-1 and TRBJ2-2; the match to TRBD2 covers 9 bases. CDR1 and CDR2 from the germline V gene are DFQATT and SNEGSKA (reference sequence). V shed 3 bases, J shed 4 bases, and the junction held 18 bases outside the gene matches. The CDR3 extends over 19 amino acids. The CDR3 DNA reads TGCAGTGCTAGCGGGACAGTAATTTCTAGCGGGGTCTTCACCGGGGAGCTGTTTTTT. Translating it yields CSASGTVISSGVFTGELFF.

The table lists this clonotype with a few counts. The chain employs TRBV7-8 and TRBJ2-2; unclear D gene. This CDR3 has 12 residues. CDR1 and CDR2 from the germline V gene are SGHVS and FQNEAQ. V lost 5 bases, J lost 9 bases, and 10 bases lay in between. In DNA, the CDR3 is TGTGCCAGCAGCGCCCGTGAGCGGGAGCTGTTTTTT. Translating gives CASSARERELFF.

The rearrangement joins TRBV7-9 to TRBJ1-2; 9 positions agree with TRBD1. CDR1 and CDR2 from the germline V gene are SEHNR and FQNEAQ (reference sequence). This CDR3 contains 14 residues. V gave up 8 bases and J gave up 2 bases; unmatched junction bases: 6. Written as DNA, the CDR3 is TGTGCCAGCTTAAGACAGGGGGAAAACTATGGCTACACCTTC. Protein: CASLRQGENYGYTF.

The CDR3 DNA is TGTGCCAGTAGTCTGAAGGGGGGGTTTAGCAATCAGCCCCAGCATTTT. It specifies CASSLKGGFSNQPQHF. This chain connects TRBV19 to TRBJ1-5; D is possibly TRBD1 (6 bases). CDR1 is LNHDA and CDR2 is SQIVND in the germline V gene (reference sequence). Trimming took off 5 bases at V and 0 bases at J, with 14 bases between the two ends. This CDR3 is built from 16 residues.

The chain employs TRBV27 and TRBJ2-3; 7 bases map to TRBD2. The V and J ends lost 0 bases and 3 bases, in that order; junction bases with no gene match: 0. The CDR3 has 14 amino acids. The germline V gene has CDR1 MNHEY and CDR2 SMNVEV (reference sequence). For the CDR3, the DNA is TGTGCCAGCAGTTTATCGCGGGGGACAGATACGCAGTATTTT. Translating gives CASSLSRGTDTQYF.

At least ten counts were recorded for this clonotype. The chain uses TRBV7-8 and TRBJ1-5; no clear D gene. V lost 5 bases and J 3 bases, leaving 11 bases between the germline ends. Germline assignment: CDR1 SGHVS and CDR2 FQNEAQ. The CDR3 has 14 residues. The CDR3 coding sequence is TGTGCCAGCAGCCTCCCTCTGGTCAATCAGCCCCAGCATTTT. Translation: CASSLPLVNQPQHF.

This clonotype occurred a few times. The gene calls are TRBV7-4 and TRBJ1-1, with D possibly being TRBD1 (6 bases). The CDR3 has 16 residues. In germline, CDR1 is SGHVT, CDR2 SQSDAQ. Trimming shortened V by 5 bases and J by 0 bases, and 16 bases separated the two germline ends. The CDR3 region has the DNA TGTGCCAGCAGCCCGAAGGGGGGGGGGTTGAACACTGAAGCTTTCTTT. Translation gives CASSPKGGGLNTEAFF.

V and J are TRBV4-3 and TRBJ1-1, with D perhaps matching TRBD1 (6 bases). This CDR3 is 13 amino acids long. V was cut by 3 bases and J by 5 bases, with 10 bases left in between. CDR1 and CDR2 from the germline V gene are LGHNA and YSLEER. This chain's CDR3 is CASSQATGTEAFF. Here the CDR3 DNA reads TGCGCCAGCAGCCAGGCTACAGGGACTGAAGCTTTCTTT.

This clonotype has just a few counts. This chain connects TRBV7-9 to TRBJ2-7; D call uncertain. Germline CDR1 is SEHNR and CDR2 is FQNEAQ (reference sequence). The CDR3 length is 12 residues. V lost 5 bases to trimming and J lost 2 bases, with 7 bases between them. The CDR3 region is CASSEKTYEQYF. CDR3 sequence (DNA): TGTGCCAGCAGCGAGAAAACCTACGAGCAGTACTTC.

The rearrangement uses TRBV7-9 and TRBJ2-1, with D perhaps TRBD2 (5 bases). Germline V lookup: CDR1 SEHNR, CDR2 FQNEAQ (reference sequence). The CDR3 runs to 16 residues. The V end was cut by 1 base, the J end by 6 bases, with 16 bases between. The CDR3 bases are TGTGCCAGCAGCTTAGAGCGGCGGGCCAGGCGCAATGAGCAGTTCTTC. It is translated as CASSLERRARRNEQFF. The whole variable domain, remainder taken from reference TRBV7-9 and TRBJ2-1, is DTGVSQNPRHKITKRGQNVTFRCDPISEHNRLYWYRQTLGQGPEFLTYFQNEAQLEKSRLLSDRFSAERPKGSFSTLEIQRTEQGDSAMYLCASSLERRARRNEQFFGPGTRLTVL.

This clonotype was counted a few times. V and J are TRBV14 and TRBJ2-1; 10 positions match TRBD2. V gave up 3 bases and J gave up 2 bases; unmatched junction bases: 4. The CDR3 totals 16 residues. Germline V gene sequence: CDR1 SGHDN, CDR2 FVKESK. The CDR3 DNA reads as TGTGCCAGCAGCCACAAGCGGGGGGGAGCCTACAATGAGCAGTTCTTC. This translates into CASSHKRGGAYNEQFF.

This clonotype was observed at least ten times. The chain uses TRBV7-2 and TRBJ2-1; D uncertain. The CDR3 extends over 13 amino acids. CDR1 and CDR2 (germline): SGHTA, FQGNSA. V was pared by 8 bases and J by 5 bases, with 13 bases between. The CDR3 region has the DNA TGTGCCAGCCGCCGTTTCTCAGACAATGAGCAGTTCTTC. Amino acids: CASRRFSDNEQFF.

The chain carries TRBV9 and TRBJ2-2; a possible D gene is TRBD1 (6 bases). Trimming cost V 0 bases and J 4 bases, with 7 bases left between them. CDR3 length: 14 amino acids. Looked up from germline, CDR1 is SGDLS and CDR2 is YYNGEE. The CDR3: CASSVEQGTGELFF. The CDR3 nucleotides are TGTGCCAGCAGCGTAGAACAGGGCACCGGGGAGCTGTTTTTT.

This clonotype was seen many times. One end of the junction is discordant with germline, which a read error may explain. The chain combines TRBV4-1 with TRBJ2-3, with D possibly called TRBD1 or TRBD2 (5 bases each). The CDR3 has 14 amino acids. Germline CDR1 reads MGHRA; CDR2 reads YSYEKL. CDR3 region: CASSQGRSTDTQYF. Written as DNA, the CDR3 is TGTGCCAGCAGCCAGGGACGGAGCACAGATACGCAGTATTTT.

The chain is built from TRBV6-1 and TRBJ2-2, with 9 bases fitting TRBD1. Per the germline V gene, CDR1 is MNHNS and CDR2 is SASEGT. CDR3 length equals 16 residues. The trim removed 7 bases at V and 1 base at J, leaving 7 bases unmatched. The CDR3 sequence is CASTLDRGGNTGELFF. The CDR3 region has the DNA TGTGCCAGCACTTTGGACAGGGGAGGGAACACCGGGGAGCTGTTTTTT.

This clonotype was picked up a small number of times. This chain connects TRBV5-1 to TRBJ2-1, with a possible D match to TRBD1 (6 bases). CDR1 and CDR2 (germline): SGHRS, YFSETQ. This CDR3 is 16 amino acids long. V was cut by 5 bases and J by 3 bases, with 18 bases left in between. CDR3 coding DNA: TGCGCCAGCAGGAGGGACCCGGGACAATACTACAATGAGCAGTTCTTC. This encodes CASRRDPGQYYNEQFF.

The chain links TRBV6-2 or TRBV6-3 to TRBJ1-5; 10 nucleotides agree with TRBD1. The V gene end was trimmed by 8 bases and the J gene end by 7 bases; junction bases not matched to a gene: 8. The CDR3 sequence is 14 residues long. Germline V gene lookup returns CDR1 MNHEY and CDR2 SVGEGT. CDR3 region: CASWSRTGGQPQHF. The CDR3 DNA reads TGTGCCAGCTGGTCTCGGACAGGGGGGCAGCCCCAGCATTTT.

CDR3 protein: CASSTGGASQPQHF. In DNA, the CDR3 is TGTGCCAGCAGTACAGGGGGCGCATCTCAGCCCCAGCATTTT. The chain combines TRBV7-9 with TRBJ1-5; 9 bases fit TRBD1. CDR1 is SEHNR and CDR2 is FQNEAQ in the germline V gene (reference sequence). The CDR3 runs to 14 residues. V was pared by 6 bases and J by 6 bases, with 6 bases of the junction left unmatched.

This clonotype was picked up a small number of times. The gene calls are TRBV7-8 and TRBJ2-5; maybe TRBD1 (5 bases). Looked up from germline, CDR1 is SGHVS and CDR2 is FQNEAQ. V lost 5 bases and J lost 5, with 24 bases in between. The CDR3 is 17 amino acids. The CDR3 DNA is TGTGCCAGCAGCCTCCGCCCGGACAAGGGGCTTCGGGAGACCCAGTACTTC. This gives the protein CASSLRPDKGLRETQYF. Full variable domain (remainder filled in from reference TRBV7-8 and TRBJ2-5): GAGVSQSPRYKVAKRGQDVALRCDPISGHVSLFWYQQALGQGPEFLTYFQNEAQLDKSGLPSDRFFAERPEGSVSTLKIQRTQQEDSAVYLCASSLRPDKGLRETQYFGPGTRLLVL.

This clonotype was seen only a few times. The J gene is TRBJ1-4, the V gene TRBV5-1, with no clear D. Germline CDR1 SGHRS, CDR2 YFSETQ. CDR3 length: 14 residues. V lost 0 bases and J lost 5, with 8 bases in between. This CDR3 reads CASSLDTLNEKLFF. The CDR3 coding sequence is TGCGCCAGCAGCTTGGACACCTTAAATGAAAAACTGTTTTTT. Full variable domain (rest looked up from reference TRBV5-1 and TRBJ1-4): KAGVTQTPRYLIKTRGQQVTLSCSPISGHRSVSWYQQTPGQGLQFLFEYFSETQRNKGNFPGRFSGRQFSNSRSEMNVSTLELGDSALYLCASSLDTLNEKLFFGSGTQLSVL.

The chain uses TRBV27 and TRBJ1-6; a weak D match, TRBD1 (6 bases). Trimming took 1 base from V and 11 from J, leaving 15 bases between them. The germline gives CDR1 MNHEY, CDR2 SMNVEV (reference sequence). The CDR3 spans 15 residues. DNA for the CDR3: TGTGCCAGCAGTTTATTGGGAACAGGGAGAACACCCCTCCACTTT. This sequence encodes CASSLLGTGRTPLHF.

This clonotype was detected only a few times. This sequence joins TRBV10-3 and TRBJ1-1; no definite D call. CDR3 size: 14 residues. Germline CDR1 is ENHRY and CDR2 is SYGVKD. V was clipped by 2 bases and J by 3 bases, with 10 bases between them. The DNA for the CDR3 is TGTGCCATCAGTGAGAAAACGTCTTACACTGAAGCTTTCTTT. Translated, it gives CAISEKTSYTEAFF.

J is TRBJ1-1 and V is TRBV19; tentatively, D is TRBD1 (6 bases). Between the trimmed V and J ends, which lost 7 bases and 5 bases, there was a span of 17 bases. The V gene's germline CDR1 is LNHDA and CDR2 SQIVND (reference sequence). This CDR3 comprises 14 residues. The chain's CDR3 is CASKRTALGTEAFF. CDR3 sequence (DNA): TGTGCCAGTAAGAGGACAGCCTTGGGGACTGAAGCTTTCTTT.

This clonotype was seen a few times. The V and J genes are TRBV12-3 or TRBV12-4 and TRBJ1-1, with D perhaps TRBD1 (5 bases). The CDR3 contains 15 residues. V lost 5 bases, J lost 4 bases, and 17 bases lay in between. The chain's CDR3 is CASSGREGPGTEAFF. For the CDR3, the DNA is TGTGCCAGCAGTGGCCGGGAGGGGCCCGGCACTGAAGCTTTCTTT.

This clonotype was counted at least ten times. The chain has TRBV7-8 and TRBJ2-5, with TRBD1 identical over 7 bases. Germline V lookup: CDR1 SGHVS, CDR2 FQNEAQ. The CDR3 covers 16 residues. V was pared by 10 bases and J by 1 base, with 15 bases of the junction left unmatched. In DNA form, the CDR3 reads TGTGCCAATCAACGATGGGGCGAGGGGGCCCAAGAGACCCAGTACTTC. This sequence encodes CANQRWGEGAQETQYF. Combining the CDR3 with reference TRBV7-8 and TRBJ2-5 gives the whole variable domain GAGVSQSPRYKVAKRGQDVALRCDPISGHVSLFWYQQALGQGPEFLTYFQNEAQLDKSGLPSDRFFAERPEGSVSTLKIQRTQQEDSAVYLCANQRWGEGAQETQYFGPGTRLLVL.

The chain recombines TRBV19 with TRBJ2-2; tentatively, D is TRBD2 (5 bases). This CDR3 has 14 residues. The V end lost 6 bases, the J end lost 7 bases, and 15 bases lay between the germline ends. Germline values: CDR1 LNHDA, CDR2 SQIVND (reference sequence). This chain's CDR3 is CASSMQLVGGELFF. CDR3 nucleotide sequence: TGTGCCAGTAGCATGCAACTAGTCGGCGGGGAGCTGTTTTTT.

This CDR3 reads CASSWGYSNQPQHF. Here the CDR3 DNA reads TGTGCCAGCAGCTGGGGCTATAGCAATCAGCCCCAGCATTTT. The chain carries TRBV27 and TRBJ1-5, with TRBD1 as a possible D gene (5 bases). CDR3 size: 14 residues. The germline CDR1 and CDR2 sequences are MNHEY and SMNVEV (reference sequence). Trimming took 6 bases from V and 0 from J, leaving 9 bases between them.

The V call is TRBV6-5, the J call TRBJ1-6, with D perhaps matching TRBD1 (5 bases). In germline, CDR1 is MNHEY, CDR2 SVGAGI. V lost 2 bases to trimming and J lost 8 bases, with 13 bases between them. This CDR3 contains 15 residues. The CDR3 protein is CASSYGDYADSPLHF. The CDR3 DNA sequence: TGTGCCAGCAGTTACGGGGACTACGCGGATTCACCCCTCCACTTT.

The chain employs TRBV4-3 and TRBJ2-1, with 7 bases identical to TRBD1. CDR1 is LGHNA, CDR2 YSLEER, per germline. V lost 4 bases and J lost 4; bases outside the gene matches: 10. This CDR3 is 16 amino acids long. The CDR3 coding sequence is TGCGCCAGCAGCCCGCCCGCAGGACAGGTTTACAATGAGCAGTTCTTC. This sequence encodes CASSPPAGQVYNEQFF.